This T cell receptor beta chain derives from a study of beta chain features in type 1 diabetes. The ends were cut back, 4 bases at V and 4 bases at J, with 14 bases in the middle. Per germline, CDR1 MGHRA and CDR2 YSYEKL. CDR3 size: 15 residues. Expressed TCRB transcripts were sequenced after all isolated RNA was converted to cDNA. Profiling relied on immunoSEQ multiplex PCR, and the TCRdb table lists in-frame clones only, not all of them. The table lists 970,000 or so clones, 15% to 20% of them singletons. The chain employs TRBV4-1 and TRBJ2-1; D remains ambiguous. The clonotype comes from a woman aged 18-30 years in good health. The specimen sequenced was naive CD4+ T cells from blood. CDR3 loop: CASSPGEVGYNEQFF. CDR3 sequence (DNA): TGCGCCAGCAGCCCAGGCGAGGTGGGGTACAATGAGCAGTTCTTC.